This T cell receptor (beta chain) came from a study of cytomegalovirus exposure and HLA in healthy donors. Study results and caveats: Trimming of TCR beta V- and J-genes showed a link, identified in a later analysis, to a missense DCLRE1C variant. The study put some 160 TCR beta chains on its list as cytomegalovirus-associated. In a later analysis, approximately 15,000 TCR beta sequences were associated with HLA alleles at 0.05 false discovery rate.

The germline V and J ends were trimmed by 4 bases and 0 bases, with 9 bases remaining between them. This CDR3 comprises 15 residues. Looked up from germline, CDR1 is LGHNA and CDR2 is YNFKEQ. A multiplex PCR was run with 60 Vbeta primers and 13 Jbeta primers. Some clones are missing from TCRdb's copy, which holds only in-frame ones; the method was immunoSEQ multiplex PCR. Of about 130,000 clones listed, 80% are singletons. In regard to this clone: Its specificity is unknown.

The chain joins TRBV4-2 to TRBJ1-4, with D unresolved. The sample taken for sequencing was PBMCs. This clonotype was obtained from a man aged 30 to 39 in good health and CMV-seropositive. The CDR3 protein is CASSPDPATNEKLFF. In nucleotides, the CDR3 is TGTGCCAGCAGCCCCGATCCGGCAACTAATGAAAAACTGTTTTTT.